The 27 T cell receptor beta chains below come from one sample, sequenced in a study of cytomegalovirus exposure and HLA in healthy donors. Use of 60 Vbeta and 13 Jbeta primers characterized the PCR. Clones were read by immunoSEQ multiplex PCR, and TCRdb kept only the in-frame ones, dropping some. In the table there are 110,000 to 150,000 clones, 77% of which are singletons. Sequenced input: PBMCs. The receptor source for this set is a male donor in good health and CMV-seronegative.

The chain combines TRBV7-9 with TRBJ1-1; TRBD1 matches 8 bases. There are 15 residues in the CDR3. V was pared by 2 bases and J by 4 bases, with 6 bases of the junction left unmatched. Germline CDR1 SEHNR, CDR2 FQNEAQ (reference sequence). CDR3 sequence (DNA): TGTGCCAGCAGCTTACTCCAGGGGGCCGTCACTGAAGCTTTCTTT. Encoded protein: CASSLLQGAVTEAFF.

The chain combines TRBV5-1 with TRBJ2-5; 14 bases line up with TRBD2. The CDR3 has 19 residues. Trimming took 1 base from V and 5 from J; bases not matched to a gene: 13. CDR1 is SGHRS and CDR2 is YFSETQ in the germline V gene. CDR3 in amino acids: CASSLSLWGTSGGAETQYF. As DNA, the CDR3 is TGCGCCAGCAGCTTGTCGCTTTGGGGGACTAGCGGGGGCGCGGAGACCCAGTACTTC.

This clone was detected only once. V gene TRBV7-6 combines with J gene TRBJ2-7; 8 bases map to TRBD1. The V segment lost 1 base and the J segment 3 bases; nucleotides outside the gene matches: 5. The germline CDR1 and CDR2 sequences are SGHVS and FNYEAQ. The CDR3 consists of 15 residues. CDR3 coding DNA: TGTGCCAGCAGCTTAGGGACAGGGCCATACTACGAGCAGTACTTC. Protein sequence: CASSLGTGPYYEQYF.

This clone was seen a few times. The rearrangement uses TRBV4-2 and TRBJ2-3; 16 bases are shared with TRBD2. Germline CDR1 is LGHNA and CDR2 is YNFKEQ. The J segment lost 1 base and the V segment lost 5 bases, leaving 3 bases of the junction unmatched. This CDR3 comprises 17 residues. The CDR3 DNA is TGTGCCAGCAGCTCGGGGACTAGCGGGGGGGGCACAGATACGCAGTATTTT. This sequence encodes CASSSGTSGGGTDTQYF.

The V call is TRBV27, the J call TRBJ2-7; a possible D gene is TRBD1 (6 bases). The germline V and J ends were trimmed by 6 bases and 3 bases, with 15 bases remaining between them. The CDR3 totals 14 residues. The germline V gene has CDR1 MNHEY and CDR2 SMNVEV (reference sequence). For the CDR3, the DNA is TGTGCCAGCAGACCGGGACACCCCTTCTACGAGCAGTACTTC. This sequence encodes CASRPGHPFYEQYF.

The chain carries TRBV19 and TRBJ2-1; 10 bases agree with TRBD2. The CDR3 sequence is 15 residues long. J was trimmed by 4 bases and V by 4 bases; bases with no gene match: 4. Germline-derived CDR1 and CDR2 are LNHDA and SQIVND (reference sequence). The CDR3, as DNA: TGTGCCAGTAGTAGAGGGACTAGCGAGTACAATGAGCAGTTCTTC. This sequence encodes CASSRGTSEYNEQFF.

As concerns this clone: One junction end disagrees with the germline gene, perhaps due to a read error. V and J are TRBV9 and TRBJ2-3; D is possibly TRBD2 (6 bases). The CDR3 extends over 16 amino acids. Germline V gene lookup returns CDR1 SGDLS and CDR2 YYNGEE. The DNA of the CDR3 is TGTGCCAGCAGCGTGGGGAGGAGAACAGACACAGATACGCGGTATTTT. It encodes CASSVGRRTDTDTRYF.

V usage is TRBV7-3 and J usage is TRBJ2-3, with D possibly being TRBD1 (6 bases). V lost 5 bases and J lost 2, with 14 bases in between. The CDR3 totals 15 residues. Germline V gives CDR1 SGHTA, CDR2 FQGTGA. The CDR3 sequence is CASSPRQGLTDTQYF. DNA for the CDR3: TGTGCCAGCAGCCCCCGGCAGGGGCTCACAGATACGCAGTATTTT.

The chain links TRBV11-2 to TRBJ2-3; 7 nucleotides line up with TRBD2. J was trimmed by 5 bases and V by 6 bases; bases with no gene match: 14. CDR1 and CDR2 (germline): SGHAT, FQNNGV. The length of the CDR3 is 16 residues. The CDR3, as DNA: TGTGCCAGCAGATATTTACGCGGGAGAAGCGGAGATACGCAGTATTTT. Translating gives CASRYLRGRSGDTQYF.

This sequence joins TRBV9 and TRBJ2-3; TRBD2 matches at 10 bases. The junction had 8 bases not matched to a gene; V was cut back by 5 bases and J by 2 bases. The germline CDR1 and CDR2 sequences are SGDLS and YYNGEE. The CDR3 is made up of 16 amino acids. DNA for the CDR3: TGTGCCAGCAGATCCTCCACTAGCGGGGACACAGATACGCAGTATTTT. Translating gives CASRSSTSGDTDTQYF.

A single count supports this clone. The rearrangement links TRBV7-9 to TRBJ2-1; 7 nucleotides line up with TRBD2. Per germline, CDR1 SEHNR and CDR2 FQNEAQ (reference sequence). The J segment lost 5 bases and the V segment lost 8 bases, leaving 6 bases of the junction unmatched. The CDR3 has 13 amino acids. The CDR3 DNA is TGTGCCAGCTGGGGGGAGGGAAACAATGAGCAGTTCTTC. Its protein is CASWGEGNNEQFF.

The J gene is TRBJ2-1, the V gene TRBV12-1; TRBD2, the table's D call, lacks a check against the DNA. TRBV12-1 is a recognized pseudogene. This CDR3 contains 10 residues. The DNA for the CDR3 is TGTGCCAGCAGCGTTATTGAGCAGTTCTTC. Its protein product is CASSVIEQFF.

The chain couples TRBV28 to TRBJ1-2; D possibly corresponds to TRBD1 (6 bases). The CDR3 length is 20 residues. Germline CDR1 and CDR2: MDHEN and SYDVKM. V shed 7 bases and J shed 1 base, with 31 bases lying between them. The CDR3 spells CASKAPLASGARGDNYGYTF. The CDR3 DNA reads as TGTGCCAGCAAGGCTCCCCTCGCATCAGGGGCCCGTGGGGATAACTATGGCTACACCTTC.

The V and J genes are TRBV11-2 and TRBJ2-7, with 12 nucleotides matching TRBD1. V was clipped by 5 bases and J by 2 bases; unmatched bases: 7. The CDR3 loop spans 16 amino acids. CDR1 SGHAT and CDR2 FQNNGV come from the germline V gene. The CDR3 region is CASSRTGTGGPYEQYF. The CDR3 DNA sequence: TGTGCCAGCAGCCGTACCGGGACAGGGGGCCCCTACGAGCAGTACTTC.

With respect to this clone: The sample holds other DNA sequences that translate to the same CDR3. The chain links TRBV6-1 to TRBJ2-7, with TRBD1 identical over 8 bases. This CDR3 is built from 14 residues. Germline CDR1 MNHNS, CDR2 SASEGT. The junction had 5 bases not matched to a gene; V was cut back by 7 bases and J by 0 bases. CDR3 nucleotide sequence: TGTGCCAGCAACATACAGGGGGACTCCTACGAGCAGTACTTC. Its translation: CASNIQGDSYEQYF.

This clone was observed a handful of times. The genes are TRBV27 and TRBJ2-2; 7 bases match TRBD1. Unmatched junction bases numbered 4, after V lost 5 bases and J lost 4 bases. CDR1 and CDR2 from the germline V gene are MNHEY and SMNVEV (reference sequence). The CDR3 consists of 14 residues. DNA of the CDR3: TGTGCCAGCAGTCCGACAGGGTTCACCGGGGAGCTGTTTTTT. Translation: CASSPTGFTGELFF.

This rearrangement joins TRBV18 to TRBJ2-7; possible D gene TRBD2, 6 bases. This CDR3 comprises 16 residues. The V end was cut by 6 bases, the J end by 0 bases, with 18 bases between. Germline V gene sequence: CDR1 KGHSH, CDR2 LQKENI. Here the CDR3 reads CASSPTLGLISYEQYF. The CDR3 nucleotides read TGTGCCAGCTCTCCCACTTTGGGACTGATCTCCTACGAGCAGTACTTC. The whole variable domain, filled in from reference TRBV18 and TRBJ2-7, reads NAGVMQNPRHLVRRRGQEARLRCSPMKGHSHVYWYRQLPEEGLKFMVYLQKENIIDESGMPKERFSAEFPKEGPSILRIQQVVRGDSAAYFCASSPTLGLISYEQYFGPGTRLTVT.

This chain joins TRBV5-5 and TRBJ2-5; 10 bases agree with TRBD1. The DNA matches TRBJ2-7 better at its end, which makes the J call doubtful. CDR3 size: 15 residues. Germline assignment: CDR1 SGHKS and CDR2 YYEKEE (reference sequence). The CDR3 DNA reads as TGTGCCAGCAGCTTTGCTTGGACAGGGGGGAACGAGCAGTACTTC. It specifies CASSFAWTGGNEQYF.

The gene calls are TRBV7-3 and TRBJ2-1; a weak D match, TRBD1 (6 bases). The ends were cut back, 2 bases at V and 0 bases at J, with 14 bases in the middle. The V gene's germline CDR1 is SGHTA and CDR2 FQGTGA. The CDR3 is 17 amino acids. This chain's CDR3 is CASSLAHGQSSYNEQFF. CDR3 in DNA: TGTGCCAGCAGCTTAGCTCACGGACAGAGCTCCTACAATGAGCAGTTCTTC.

V is TRBV7-8 and J is TRBJ2-3; TRBD2 matches 11 bases. The CDR3 consists of 15 residues. The junction had 10 bases not matched to a gene; V was cut back by 4 bases and J by 10 bases. Germline V gene sequence: CDR1 SGHVS, CDR2 FQNEAQ. As DNA, the CDR3 is TGTGCCAGCAGCTACGGGACTAGCGGAAGAGGTGCGCAGTATTTT. As protein: CASSYGTSGRGAQYF.

This clone has a handful of counts. The J gene is TRBJ1-2, the V gene TRBV4-2, with a possible D match to TRBD1 (6 bases). Germline CDR1 is LGHNA and CDR2 is YNFKEQ. The CDR3 consists of 16 residues. Between the trimmed V and J ends, which lost 5 bases and 8 bases, there was a span of 24 bases. CDR3 residues: CASSEGHLEPRRGYTF. The CDR3 bases are TGTGCCAGCAGCGAGGGACACCTGGAGCCCCGACGGGGCTACACCTTC.

The chain uses TRBV19 and TRBJ1-4, with a weak D call TRBD1 (5 bases). The CDR3 sequence is 15 residues long. Trimming stripped 4 bases from V and 5 bases from J, with 14 bases between. CDR1 and CDR2 from the germline V gene are LNHDA and SQIVND (reference sequence). Here the CDR3 reads CASSTRTSWNEKLFF. CDR3 bases: TGTGCCAGTAGTACACGGACAAGCTGGAATGAAAAACTGTTTTTT.

The CDR3 here is CASSIQVNSNQPQHF. The CDR3 coding sequence is TGTGCCAGTAGTATCCAGGTTAATAGCAATCAGCCCCAGCATTTT. The V call is TRBV19, the J call TRBJ1-5; no firm D call. Trimming pared 3 bases from V and 0 bases from J, leaving 9 bases between. Germline values: CDR1 LNHDA, CDR2 SQIVND (reference sequence). There are 15 residues in the CDR3.

In regard to this clone: An end of the junction does not agree with germline; a read error may underlie this. J is TRBJ2-6 and V is TRBV5-8; perhaps TRBD2 as D (6 bases). This CDR3 contains 18 residues. The germline CDR1 and CDR2 sequences are SGHTS and YDEGEE. The DNA of the CDR3 is TGTGCCAGCAGCATGGAACGACCCTGGGACTCTGGGGCCAACGGCCTGACTTTC. Amino acids: CASSMERPWDSGANGLTF.

The chain has TRBV5-1 and TRBJ1-5, with D maybe TRBD1 (5 bases). With 2 bases removed from V and 7 bases from J, the gap between germline ends came to 13 bases. The germline V gene has CDR1 SGHRS and CDR2 YFSETQ. The CDR3 sequence is 14 residues long. For the CDR3, the DNA is TGCGCCAGCAGCTTTGGAACAACAGGACAGCCCCAGCATTTT. Translating it yields CASSFGTTGQPQHF.

V gene TRBV7-6 combines with J gene TRBJ2-1; TRBD2 matches 11 bases. In germline, CDR1 is SGHVS, CDR2 FNYEAQ. CDR3 length equals 16 residues. After removal of 2 bases from V and 9 bases from J, the junction contained 9 bases not matched to a gene. The CDR3 loop is CASSLQLAGGPSEQFF. The CDR3 DNA reads TGTGCCAGCAGCTTACAGTTAGCGGGGGGGCCGTCTGAGCAGTTCTTC.

This clone was counted a few times. This sequence joins TRBV25-1 and TRBJ2-7; D gene unclear. The CDR3 spans 16 residues. The V gene lost 2 bases and the J gene lost 1 base, with 15 bases spanning the gap. Germline V lookup: CDR1 MGHDK, CDR2 SYGVNS. This CDR3 is CASSEPSHSSSYEQYF. CDR3 in DNA: TGTGCCAGCAGTGAACCGTCCCACAGTTCTTCCTACGAGCAGTACTTC.